The 27 T cell receptor beta chains reported below all come from one sample, sequenced in a study of T cells in Graves' hyperthyroidism and ophthalmopathy. TCR beta CDR3 regions were amplified from RNA transcripts. When the TCR CDR3 underwent first-round RT-PCR, the HTBI primer set was used. TCRdb reanalysed the multiplex PCR reads using MiXCR and keeps one entry per CDR3 protein. The sample yields 200,000 to 300,000 distinct CDR3 sequences, approximately 25% seen once. The sequenced sample was blood. The receptors come from a woman aged 40-49 years with Graves' ophthalmopathy.

For this clonotype: The junction and the germline gene differ at one end; a read error may be behind it. The rearrangement uses TRBV29-1 and TRBJ1-1; no firm D call. In germline, CDR1 is SQVTM, CDR2 ANQGSEA. CDR3 length equals 11 residues. CDR3 nucleotides: TGCAGCGCTGAATTGGGGACTGAAGCTTTCTTT. Translated: CSAELGTEAFF.

This clonotype was seen ten or more times. This sequence joins TRBV6-5 and TRBJ1-1, with TRBD1 matching 7 bases. Unmatched junction bases numbered 9, after V lost 5 bases and J lost 0 bases. The CDR3 has 16 amino acids. In germline, CDR1 is MNHEY, CDR2 SVGAGI. In nucleotides, the CDR3 is TGTGCCAGCAGTCCCCTAATGACAGGGTTGAACACTGAAGCTTTCTTT. Its translation is CASSPLMTGLNTEAFF.

Many counts were recorded for this clonotype. This chain joins TRBV5-1 and TRBJ2-7, with 9 nucleotides matching TRBD2. Germline V CDR1 and CDR2: SGHRS, YFSETQ. The CDR3 covers 18 residues. V trimming: 0 bases; J trimming: 5 bases; junction bases outside the gene matches: 15. The CDR3 DNA sequence: TGCGCCAGCAGCTTGGGACCTATTTTAGCGGGAGTGGGGCACGAGCAGTACTTC. The encoded protein is CASSLGPILAGVGHEQYF.

This chain joins TRBV11-2 and TRBJ1-1; 7 positions agree with TRBD1. The V gene end was trimmed by 3 bases and the J gene end by 4 bases; junction bases not matched to a gene: 11. The germline V gene encodes CDR1 SGHAT and CDR2 FQNNGV. This CDR3 comprises 16 residues. The CDR3 DNA reads as TGTGCCAGCAGCTTTACAGGGGTTAGGGGGAGCACTGAAGCTTTCTTT. It is translated as CASSFTGVRGSTEAFF.

This clonotype was seen repeatedly, ten times or more. The CDR3 loop is CSWGLQGRETQYF. DNA of the CDR3: TGCAGCTGGGGGCTACAGGGCCGGGAGACCCAGTACTTC. This rearrangement joins TRBV20-1 to TRBJ2-5; D is perhaps TRBD1 (6 bases). CDR1 is DFQATT and CDR2 is SNEGSKA in the germline V gene (reference sequence). This CDR3 spans 13 amino acids.

This clonotype has a count of ten or more. The genes are TRBV15 and TRBJ2-7; D is possibly TRBD2 (5 bases). CDR3 length: 13 residues. The V gene lost 5 bases and the J gene lost 12 bases, with 20 bases spanning the gap. Germline CDR1 reads LNHNV; CDR2 reads YYDKDF (reference sequence). This chain's CDR3 is CATSGPPRAEVYF. CDR3 DNA sequence: TGTGCCACCAGCGGCCCTCCGAGGGCCGAGGTGTACTTC.

This clonotype was observed many times. V usage is TRBV6-1 and J usage is TRBJ1-5; TRBD1 agrees at 8 bases. V shed 4 bases and J 5 bases; nucleotides not matched to a gene: 7. Germline-derived CDR1 and CDR2 are MNHNS and SASEGT. This CDR3 contains 15 residues. The CDR3, as DNA: TGTGCCAGCAGTGGACAGGGGAATCTCTATCAGCCCCAGCATTTT. Translating it yields CASSGQGNLYQPQHF.

This clonotype has a count of ten or more. A much bigger clone sits one base away, suggesting this may be a read error. This rearrangement joins TRBV12-3 or TRBV12-4 to TRBJ2-7, with a possible D match to TRBD1 (5 bases). The CDR3 length is 14 residues. Trimming stripped 3 bases from V and 6 bases from J, with 15 bases between. CDR3 loop: CASSFPGSSAEQYF. For the CDR3, the DNA is TGTGCCAGCAGTTTTCCAGGGTCTTCCGCCGAGCAGTACTTC.

This clonotype was observed at least ten times. This chain uses TRBV28 with TRBJ2-2; the D is unclear. Trimming removed 2 bases from V and 4 bases from J, with 8 bases in between. Germline V gene data show CDR1 as MDHEN and CDR2 as SYDVKM. This CDR3 comprises 14 residues. As DNA, the CDR3 is TGTGCCAGCAGTTTACGCACAGCCACCGGGGAGCTGTTTTTT. This encodes CASSLRTATGELFF.

This clonotype appeared many times. V and J are TRBV6-1 and TRBJ2-2; D gene unclear. V dropped 2 bases and J dropped 7 bases, with 8 bases sitting between them. The CDR3 length is 13 residues. Germline V gene lookup returns CDR1 MNHNS and CDR2 SASEGT. The CDR3 nucleotides read TGTGCCAGCAGTGAATTAAGTCTCGGGGAGCTGTTTTTT. Amino acids: CASSELSLGELFF.

This clonotype came up many times. The genes are TRBV6-1 and TRBJ2-2; TRBD2 matches 8 bases. The germline gives CDR1 MNHNS, CDR2 SASEGT. The CDR3 spans 15 residues. The V gene end was trimmed by 6 bases and the J gene end by 3 bases; junction bases not matched to a gene: 6. The DNA for the CDR3 is TGTGCCAGCAGAATAACTAGCGGCCACACCGGGGAGCTGTTTTTT. Its translation: CASRITSGHTGELFF.

There are many counts of this clonotype. The chain uses TRBV10-3 and TRBJ2-7; D remains unclear. Trimming stripped 7 bases from V and 7 bases from J, with 20 bases between. The CDR3 extends over 14 amino acids. CDR1 ENHRY and CDR2 SYGVKD come from the germline V gene. CDR3: CAINDSGELREQYF. The CDR3, as DNA: TGTGCCATCAACGACTCAGGAGAACTACGGGAGCAGTACTTC.

This clonotype occurred a few times. V gene TRBV6-2 or TRBV6-3 combines with J gene TRBJ2-5; D not certain. There are 14 residues in the CDR3. Trimming took off 7 bases at V and 3 bases at J, with 15 bases between the two ends. CDR1 and CDR2 (germline): MNHEY, SVGEGT. CDR3 bases: TGTGCCAGCAAAAAAGGACGGAGCAAAGAGACCCAGTACTTC. It encodes CASKKGRSKETQYF.

This chain uses TRBV2 with TRBJ2-4; D is undetermined. The length of the CDR3 is 14 residues. With 3 bases removed from V and 1 base from J, the gap between germline ends came to 7 bases. Germline V gene lookup returns CDR1 SNHLY and CDR2 FYNNEI. Here the CDR3 reads CASSEGSAKNIQYF. CDR3 DNA: TGTGCCAGCAGTGAGGGATCGGCCAAAAACATTCAGTACTTC.

The V and J genes are TRBV28 and TRBJ2-5, with 7 bases that match TRBD2. The ends lost 5 bases at V and 6 bases at J; junction bases unmatched: 9. CDR1 and CDR2 from the germline V gene are MDHEN and SYDVKM. The CDR3 totals 14 residues. The CDR3 is CASSAQGGPKTQYF. The CDR3, as DNA: TGTGCCAGCAGTGCGCAGGGAGGGCCGAAGACCCAGTACTTC.

This clonotype was counted ten times or more. The genes are TRBV6-5 and TRBJ1-1, with a possible D match to TRBD1 (6 bases). V was cut by 1 base and J by 1 base, with 16 bases left in between. The CDR3 covers 17 residues. Germline assignment: CDR1 MNHEY and CDR2 SVGAGI. This CDR3 is CASSYLTGVSGNTEAFF. The CDR3 coding sequence is TGTGCCAGCAGTTACTTGACAGGCGTCTCAGGGAACACTGAAGCTTTCTTT.

This clonotype was seen repeatedly, ten times or more. V gene TRBV6-5 combines with J gene TRBJ2-5; the D gene is possibly TRBD1 (6 bases). V dropped 2 bases and J dropped 3 bases, with 13 bases sitting between them. The CDR3 sequence is 15 residues long. The germline V gene encodes CDR1 MNHEY and CDR2 SVGAGI. The chain's CDR3 is CASSYTGQTEETQYF. CDR3 bases: TGTGCCAGCAGTTACACGGGACAAACAGAAGAGACCCAGTACTTC.

The V gene is TRBV15, the J gene TRBJ1-6; 9 bases line up with TRBD1. CDR3 size: 15 residues. Germline V gene data show CDR1 as LNHNV and CDR2 as YYDKDF (reference sequence). With 3 bases clipped from V and 9 bases from J, the junction kept 6 bases outside the gene matches. In DNA form, the CDR3 reads TGTGCCACCAGCAGGGCCGGGACAGGGAGTTCACCCCTCCACTTT. Its translation is CATSRAGTGSSPLHF.

The sample holds many counts of this clonotype. V gene TRBV7-9 combines with J gene TRBJ1-2, with D tentatively TRBD1 (6 bases). Germline values: CDR1 SEHNR, CDR2 FQNEAQ (reference sequence). The CDR3 is 13 residues long. V was pared by 2 bases and J by 4 bases, with 8 bases between. The CDR3 DNA reads TGTGCCAGCAGCTTAAGCAGGGGCTATGGCTACACCTTC. The encoded protein is CASSLSRGYGYTF.

There are many counts of this clonotype. The chain links TRBV28 to TRBJ2-2; D might be TRBD1 or TRBD2, each matching 5 bases. V was cut by 2 bases and J by 1 base, with 8 bases left in between. The CDR3 loop spans 15 amino acids. Germline lookup yields CDR1 MDHEN and CDR2 SYDVKM. For the CDR3, the DNA is TGTGCCAGCAGTTTAGGGGGAGTGAACACCGGGGAGCTGTTTTTT. Its protein product is CASSLGGVNTGELFF.

This clonotype has at least ten counts. This chain connects TRBV6-5 to TRBJ2-3; D is unclear. Trimming left V 3 bases short and J 0 bases short, with 7 bases between. Germline V gives CDR1 MNHEY, CDR2 SVGAGI. The CDR3 loop spans 14 amino acids. CDR3 amino acids: CASSYTVSTDTQYF. Written as DNA, the CDR3 is TGTGCCAGCAGTTATACAGTTAGCACAGATACGCAGTATTTT.

This clonotype was counted ten times or more. The genes are TRBV10-3 and TRBJ2-7, with 13 bases aligning to TRBD2. The V segment lost 9 bases and the J segment 5 bases; nucleotides outside the gene matches: 13. Germline CDR1 and CDR2: ENHRY and SYGVKD. CDR3 length: 16 amino acids. This CDR3 reads CAIRPTGTSGIHEQYF. CDR3 bases: TGTGCCATTCGACCCACCGGGACTAGCGGGATCCACGAGCAGTACTTC.

This clonotype was recorded only once. V is TRBV6-2 or TRBV6-3 and J is TRBJ2-7; 7 bases align to TRBD1. Germline-derived CDR1 and CDR2 are MNHEY and SVGEGT. V lost 2 bases and J lost 2; bases outside the gene matches: 6. The CDR3 loop spans 15 amino acids. The CDR3 sequence is CASSYGGQTPYEQYF. As DNA, the CDR3 is TGTGCCAGCAGTTACGGGGGACAGACCCCCTACGAGCAGTACTTC.

The chain uses TRBV20-1 and TRBJ1-5; D is ambiguous. Deletions cut 2 bases from V and 4 bases from J, with 15 bases between. This CDR3 region has 15 residues. Germline-derived CDR1 and CDR2 are DFQATT and SNEGSKA (reference sequence). DNA of the CDR3: TGCAGTGCTAGATCCTCCAGGCCGGAAAATCAGCCCCAGCATTTT. Encoded protein: CSARSSRPENQPQHF.

This clonotype was seen at least ten times. The rearrangement joins TRBV27 to TRBJ2-2; the D gene could be TRBD1 or TRBD2 (5 bases each). In germline, CDR1 is MNHEY, CDR2 SMNVEV (reference sequence). The V gene lost 3 bases and the J gene lost 5 bases, with 13 bases spanning the gap. This CDR3 has 15 amino acids. CDR3 protein: CASSLLGTATGELFF. The CDR3 region has the DNA TGTGCCAGCAGTTTGCTCGGGACGGCGACCGGGGAGCTGTTTTTT.

The table lists this clonotype with many counts. The chain combines TRBV3-1 with TRBJ2-7; D call uncertain. Trimming pared 4 bases from V and 5 bases from J, leaving 9 bases between. The germline V gene has CDR1 LGHDT and CDR2 YNNKEL (reference sequence). This CDR3 comprises 12 residues. CDR3 in amino acids: CASSRLDHEQYF. The CDR3 DNA sequence: TGTGCCAGCAGCCGCCTCGACCACGAGCAGTACTTC.

The genes are TRBV6-4 and TRBJ1-5; D is perhaps TRBD1 (5 bases). V lost 2 bases, J lost 10 bases, and 12 bases lay in between. This CDR3 region has 13 residues. CDR1 MRHNA and CDR2 SNTAGT come from the germline V gene. CDR3 residues: CASSDRGIIPQHF. The CDR3 nucleotides read TGTGCCAGCAGTGACAGGGGAATAATCCCCCAGCATTTT.